This T cell receptor beta chain was retrieved from a study of CD8 T cells in Susac syndrome. About the study: When their blood was taken, patients with Susac syndrome were therapy-naive, taking corticosteroids, or taking intravenous immunoglobulin alone. Findings of the study overall: The CD4+ T cell repertoires from Susac syndrome exhibited no clonal expansion.

Worth noting for this clonotype: Its antigen is unknown.

Peripheral blood CD8+ and CD4+ T cells were profiled by TCR beta sequencing. The recently defined diagnostic criteria for definite or probable disease were met by the Susac syndrome patients. RNA, at roughly 0.45 to 1 ug, was reverse transcribed with random hexamers. A single record per CDR3 protein comes from TCRdb applying MiXCR to the immunoSEQ multiplex PCR reads. The data show around 170,000 distinct CDR3 sequences, approximately 94% seen once. Per the germline V gene, CDR1 is SNHLY and CDR2 is FYNNEI. The CDR3 length is 14 residues. With 5 bases removed from V and 4 bases from J, the gap between germline ends came to 11 bases.

The sample consisted of CD4+ T cells from PBMCs. The chain is built from TRBV2 and TRBJ2-2, with a weak D call TRBD1 (5 bases). The receptor was isolated from a human donor with Susac syndrome. CDR3 nucleotide sequence: TGTGCCAGCAGTTTTCAACAGGTCACCGGGGAGCTGTTTTTT. This encodes CASSFQQVTGELFF.